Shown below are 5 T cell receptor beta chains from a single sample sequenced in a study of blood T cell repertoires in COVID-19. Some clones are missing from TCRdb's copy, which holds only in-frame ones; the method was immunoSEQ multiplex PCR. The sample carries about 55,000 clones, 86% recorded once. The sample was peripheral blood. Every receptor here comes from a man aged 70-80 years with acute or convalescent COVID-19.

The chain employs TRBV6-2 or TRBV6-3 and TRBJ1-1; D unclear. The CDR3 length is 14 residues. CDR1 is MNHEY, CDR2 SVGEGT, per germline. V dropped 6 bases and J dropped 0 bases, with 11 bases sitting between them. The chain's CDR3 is CASSTGHMNTEAFF. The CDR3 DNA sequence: TGTGCCAGCAGCACGGGTCATATGAACACTGAAGCTTTCTTT.

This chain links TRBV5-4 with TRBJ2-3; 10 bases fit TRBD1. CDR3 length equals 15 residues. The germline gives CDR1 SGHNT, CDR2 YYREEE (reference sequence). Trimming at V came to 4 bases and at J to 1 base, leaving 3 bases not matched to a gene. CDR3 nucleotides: TGTGCCAGCAGCGACAGGGGGCGCGGCACAGATACGCAGTATTTT. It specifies CASSDRGRGTDTQYF.

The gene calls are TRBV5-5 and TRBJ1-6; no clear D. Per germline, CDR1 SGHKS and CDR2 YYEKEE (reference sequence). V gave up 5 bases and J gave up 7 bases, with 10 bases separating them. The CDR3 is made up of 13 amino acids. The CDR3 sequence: CASRPGRNSPLHF. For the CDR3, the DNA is TGTGCCAGCAGGCCGGGGAGGAATTCACCCCTCCACTTT.

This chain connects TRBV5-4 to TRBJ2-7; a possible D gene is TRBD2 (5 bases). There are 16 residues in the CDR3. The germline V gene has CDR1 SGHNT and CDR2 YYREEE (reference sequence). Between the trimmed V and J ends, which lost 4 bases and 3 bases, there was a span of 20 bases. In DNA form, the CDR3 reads TGTGCCAGCAGCCCTGGAGGAGTGTTAGCTGGCTACGAGCAGTACTTC. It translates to CASSPGGVLAGYEQYF.

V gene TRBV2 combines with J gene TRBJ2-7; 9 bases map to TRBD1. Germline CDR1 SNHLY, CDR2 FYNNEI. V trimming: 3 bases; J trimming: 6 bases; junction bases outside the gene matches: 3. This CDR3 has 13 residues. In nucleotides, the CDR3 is TGTGCCAGCAGTGAGAGGACAGGGGTCGAGCAGTACGTC. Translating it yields CASSERTGVEQYV.